The 28 T cell receptor beta chains given below trace back to one sample, sequenced in a study of siplizumab effects on memory and regulatory T cells. Clones were read by immunoSEQ multiplex PCR, and TCRdb kept only the in-frame ones, dropping some. The sample records more than 95,000 clones, under 95% being singletons. The sample taken for sequencing was CD4+ T cells sorted from blood. The receptors were sampled from a human donor in good health.

The V call is TRBV5-1, the J call TRBJ2-2, with D maybe TRBD1 (5 bases). The CDR3 has 17 amino acids. Germline V gene sequence: CDR1 SGHRS, CDR2 YFSETQ. Trimming left V 6 bases short and J 4 bases short, with 22 bases between. DNA of the CDR3: TGCGCCAGCACCATACGGTACGGCAGGGTGTCCACCGGGGAGCTGTTTTTT. The encoded protein is CASTIRYGRVSTGELFF.

This sequence joins TRBV29-1 and TRBJ2-3; the D gene is possibly TRBD1 (6 bases). Trimming removed 6 bases from V and 0 bases from J, with 13 bases in between. Germline CDR1 reads SQVTM; CDR2 reads ANQGSEA. CDR3 length: 14 residues. The CDR3 region has the DNA TGCAGCGTCACCTGGACAGCTAGCACAGATACGCAGTATTTT. Translation gives CSVTWTASTDTQYF.

This clone was observed a single time. The J gene is TRBJ2-3, the V gene TRBV5-1; 10 nucleotides match TRBD2. The CDR3 sequence is 19 residues long. Germline CDR1 reads SGHRS; CDR2 reads YFSETQ. The trim removed 3 bases at V and 7 bases at J, leaving 20 bases unmatched. The CDR3 coding sequence is TGCGCCAGCAGCTCGGGCCTGCCCGCTCTAGCGGGAGAATCATATACGCAGTATTTT. It specifies CASSSGLPALAGESYTQYF. The full variable domain, its missing parts supplied by reference TRBV5-1 and TRBJ2-3, is KAGVTQTPRYLIKTRGQQVTLSCSPISGHRSVSWYQQTPGQGLQFLFEYFSETQRNKGNFPGRFSGRQFSNSRSEMNVSTLELGDSALYLCASSSGLPALAGESYTQYFGPGTRLTVL.

The chain employs TRBV6-1 and TRBJ2-2, with D perhaps assigned TRBD1 or TRBD2 (5 bases each). The CDR3 is made up of 11 amino acids. The germline V gene encodes CDR1 MNHNS and CDR2 SASEGT. The V and J ends lost 5 bases and 17 bases respectively, with 15 bases between them. CDR3 bases: TGTGCCAGCAGTTTCCCCCGGGGCACTTTTTTT. Its protein product is CASSFPRGTFF.

This rearrangement joins TRBV7-2 to TRBJ2-3; a possible D gene is TRBD1 (6 bases). Germline values: CDR1 SGHTA, CDR2 FQGNSA. V lost 5 bases, J lost 3 bases, and 15 bases lay in between. This CDR3 region has 15 residues. The CDR3 coding sequence is TGTGCCAGCAGCAAGGGTAGGGGGTCGACAGATACGCAGTATTTT. Translating it yields CASSKGRGSTDTQYF.

The chain recombines TRBV4-2 with TRBJ2-2, with D maybe TRBD2 (6 bases). The CDR3 sequence is 18 residues long. The germline V gene encodes CDR1 LGHNA and CDR2 YNFKEQ. Trimming took off 1 base at V and 0 bases at J, with 15 bases between the two ends. The CDR3 DNA follows: TGTGCCAGCAGCCAAGGGGCGGGGTTGGGGGCGAACACCGGGGAGCTGTTTTTT. Translating gives CASSQGAGLGANTGELFF.

V is TRBV30 and J is TRBJ1-4; 9 nucleotides align to TRBD1. This CDR3 comprises 14 residues. The J segment lost 5 bases and the V segment lost 1 base, leaving 2 bases of the junction unmatched. Germline V lookup: CDR1 GTSNPN, CDR2 SVGIG (reference sequence). As DNA, the CDR3 is TGTGCCTGGAGTGAAACAGGGGGCAATGAAAAACTGTTTTTT. The encoded protein is CAWSETGGNEKLFF.

The gene calls are TRBV19 and TRBJ1-2; possibly TRBD1 for D (5 bases). This CDR3 has 13 amino acids. From germline, CDR1 is LNHDA and CDR2 SQIVND (reference sequence). The V end lost 9 bases, the J end lost 4 bases, and 15 bases lay between the germline ends. The CDR3 loop is CASHGREGYGYTF. The CDR3 DNA follows: TGTGCCAGCCATGGCAGGGAGGGCTATGGCTACACCTTC.

This clone was observed a few times. Mismatch with germline at one junction end may stem from a read error. CDR3 bases: TGTGCCACCCAAGCGGGGGGAGTCTCCGACGAGCAGTACTTC. Translated, it gives CATQAGGVSDEQYF. The chain recombines TRBV15 with TRBJ2-7, with 9 bases that match TRBD2. This CDR3 has 14 residues. In germline, CDR1 is LNHNV, CDR2 YYDKDF (reference sequence).

The chain employs TRBV7-9 and TRBJ2-1; TRBD2 matches at 8 bases. CDR3 length: 16 residues. The germline V gene has CDR1 SEHNR and CDR2 FQNEAQ (reference sequence). Trimming took 2 bases from V and 2 from J; bases not matched to a gene: 5. The CDR3 loop reads CASSLLAGRTYNEQFF. CDR3 sequence (DNA): TGTGCCAGCAGCTTACTAGCGGGCCGGACCTACAATGAGCAGTTCTTC.

This sequence joins TRBV20-1 and TRBJ1-2, with unresolved D. The CDR3 contains 11 residues. Trimming left V 1 base short and J 6 bases short, with 6 bases between. Germline V gene lookup returns CDR1 DFQATT and CDR2 SNEGSKA (reference sequence). The CDR3 nucleotides read TGCAGTGCTAGAGCCCCGGATGGCTACACCTTC. Amino acid sequence: CSARAPDGYTF.

This rearrangement joins TRBV30 to TRBJ2-5, with D unresolved. Trimming stripped 1 base from V and 7 bases from J, with 7 bases between. Germline V gene sequence: CDR1 GTSNPN, CDR2 SVGIG (reference sequence). This CDR3 has 11 residues. The CDR3 nucleotides read TGTGCCTGGAGTGCTCCCGGGACCCAGTACTTC. Its protein is CAWSAPGTQYF. Together with reference TRBV30 and TRBJ2-5, the CDR3 gives the full variable domain: SQTIHQWPATLVQPVGSPLSLECTVEGTSNPNLYWYRQAAGRGLQLLFYSVGIGQISSEVPQNLSASRPQDRQFILSSKKLLLSDSGFYLCAWSAPGTQYFGPGTRLLVL.

The chain uses TRBV6-1 and TRBJ2-3; D gene ambiguous. Germline V gene lookup returns CDR1 MNHNS and CDR2 SASEGT. The CDR3 sequence is 14 residues long. V lost 7 bases to trimming and J lost 0 bases, with 11 bases between them. The CDR3 nucleotides read TGTGCCAGCATGAAGGGCCCTAGCACAGATACGCAGTATTTT. Translation gives CASMKGPSTDTQYF.

The chain couples TRBV5-1 to TRBJ1-6, with 10 bases fitting TRBD1. The germline gives CDR1 SGHRS, CDR2 YFSETQ. J was trimmed by 7 bases and V by 0 bases; bases with no gene match: 1. This CDR3 contains 15 residues. The CDR3 DNA sequence: TGCGCCAGCAGCTTGGGGGGACAGGGGAATTCACCCCTCCACTTT. Translated: CASSLGGQGNSPLHF.

This chain connects TRBV4-2 to TRBJ2-3; 8 bases map to TRBD2. Germline CDR1 reads LGHNA; CDR2 reads YNFKEQ. With 0 bases clipped from V and 1 base from J, the junction kept 6 bases outside the gene matches. CDR3 length equals 17 residues. In nucleotides, the CDR3 is TGTGCCAGCAGCCAAGATCGAGCGGGGGTAGGCACAGATACGCAGTATTTT. Residues: CASSQDRAGVGTDTQYF.

As DNA, the CDR3 is TGTGCCAGCAGCTTGCAGACGTCCTACGAGCAGTACTTC. It encodes CASSLQTSYEQYF. This chain links TRBV7-9 with TRBJ2-7, with D unresolved. The CDR3 covers 13 residues. In germline, CDR1 is SEHNR, CDR2 FQNEAQ (reference sequence). Trimming removed 3 bases from V and 1 base from J, with 7 bases in between.

This sequence joins TRBV29-1 and TRBJ2-5; D uncertain. The DNA end is more similar to TRBJ2-7, so the J call may be wrong. Germline V gives CDR1 SQVTM, CDR2 ANQGSEA. CDR3 length: 13 amino acids. CDR3 coding DNA: TGCAGCGTTGAAGTAGCAGGAAGCTACGAGCAGTACTTC. This translates into CSVEVAGSYEQYF.

A few counts support this clone. The V gene is TRBV7-9, the J gene TRBJ1-4; 11 bases are a match to TRBD1. The junction had 6 bases not matched to a gene; V was cut back by 5 bases and J by 7 bases. The CDR3 length is 15 residues. Germline values: CDR1 SEHNR, CDR2 FQNEAQ (reference sequence). The CDR3 coding sequence is TGTGCCAGCAGCGTGGGACAGGGGGTCCTTGAAAAACTGTTTTTT. Amino acid sequence: CASSVGQGVLEKLFF.

CDR3 region: CAWSRRAPHNEQFF. The DNA of the CDR3 is TGTGCCTGGAGTAGGCGGGCCCCCCACAATGAGCAGTTCTTC. This sequence joins TRBV30 and TRBJ2-1; D is perhaps TRBD2 (5 bases). The CDR3 is 14 residues long. Germline V gives CDR1 GTSNPN, CDR2 SVGIG (reference sequence). Trimming stripped 2 bases from V and 5 bases from J, with 13 bases between.

The genes are TRBV30 and TRBJ2-2; TRBD1 agrees at 11 bases. The CDR3 is 16 residues long. The ends lost 3 bases at V and 6 bases at J; junction bases unmatched: 9. Looked up from germline, CDR1 is GTSNPN and CDR2 is SVGIG (reference sequence). CDR3 loop: CAWRGRGTGGPGELFF. The CDR3, as DNA: TGTGCCTGGAGGGGCAGGGGGACAGGGGGTCCCGGGGAGCTGTTTTTT.

This chain uses TRBV9 with TRBJ1-4; tentative D call: TRBD1 (6 bases). The CDR3 length is 15 residues. Germline values: CDR1 SGDLS, CDR2 YYNGEE. V was trimmed by 0 bases and J by 3 bases, leaving 9 bases between them. CDR3 protein: CASSVAGGPNEKLFF. CDR3 DNA sequence: TGTGCCAGCAGCGTAGCGGGGGGGCCTAATGAAAAACTGTTTTTT.

The J gene is TRBJ2-1, the V gene TRBV7-2; 8 nucleotides match TRBD1. This CDR3 comprises 14 residues. J lost 2 bases, V lost 6 bases, and 3 bases had no gene match. Germline V gene sequence: CDR1 SGHTA, CDR2 FQGNSA. The DNA for the CDR3 is TGTGCCAGCAGTCCGGGACAGGCCTACAATGAGCAGTTCTTC. This translates into CASSPGQAYNEQFF.

The CDR3 spells CASSLVPKNTEAFF. CDR3 sequence (DNA): TGTGCCAGCAGCTTAGTTCCGAAGAACACTGAAGCTTTCTTT. The chain joins TRBV7-2 to TRBJ1-1; D gene uncertain. The germline CDR1 and CDR2 sequences are SGHTA and FQGNSA. The V and J ends lost 1 base and 1 base respectively, with 7 bases between them. The CDR3 runs 14 residues.

The chain recombines TRBV6-5 with TRBJ1-1; D uncertain. The CDR3 extends over 15 amino acids. CDR1 MNHEY and CDR2 SVGAGI come from the germline V gene. With 2 bases removed from V and 3 bases from J, the gap between germline ends came to 13 bases. The CDR3 region is CASSYRRVGDTEAFF. In DNA, the CDR3 is TGTGCCAGCAGTTACCGGAGGGTCGGGGACACTGAAGCTTTCTTT.

The chain couples TRBV7-2 to TRBJ2-1; 8 nucleotides line up with TRBD1. Germline V gene lookup returns CDR1 SGHTA and CDR2 FQGNSA. J gave up 3 bases and V 5 bases, and 3 bases lay outside the gene matches. The CDR3 runs 14 residues. CDR3 nucleotides: TGTGCCAGCAGCGACAGGGGATACTACAATGAGCAGTTCTTC. Its protein is CASSDRGYYNEQFF.

The V gene is TRBV7-8, the J gene TRBJ2-2; D remains ambiguous. This CDR3 contains 16 residues. Germline V gene sequence: CDR1 SGHVS, CDR2 FQNEAQ. V lost 2 bases to trimming and J lost 2 bases, with 12 bases between them. As DNA, the CDR3 is TGTGCCAGCAGCTTACCCTCGGAATTAAACACCGGGGAGCTGTTTTTT. Protein product: CASSLPSELNTGELFF.

The V and J genes are TRBV6-5 and TRBJ1-1; D is possibly TRBD1 (6 bases). V was cut by 6 bases and J by 0 bases, with 11 bases left in between. The V gene's germline CDR1 is MNHEY and CDR2 SVGAGI. The CDR3 has 14 residues. The CDR3 is CASRPGVMNTEAFF. CDR3 bases: TGTGCCAGCAGACCAGGGGTCATGAACACTGAAGCTTTCTTT.

V is TRBV4-1 and J is TRBJ1-1; 7 positions agree with TRBD1. J lost 4 bases, V lost 2 bases, and 10 bases had no gene match. The CDR3 length is 16 residues. CDR1 is MGHRA and CDR2 is YSYEKL in the germline V gene. The CDR3 DNA sequence: TGCGCCAGCAGCCAATCTCCGAACAGGGGCGGCACTGAAGCTTTCTTT. As protein: CASSQSPNRGGTEAFF.